This T cell receptor beta chain was obtained from a study of shared T cell receptors in the human thymus. From germline, CDR1 is SQVTM and CDR2 ANQGSEA. V was clipped by 5 bases and J by 8 bases, with 9 bases between them. CDR3 length equals 11 residues. Measured with immunoSEQ multiplex PCR; TCRdb has only the in-frame clones, and not every one. The sample carries about 660,000 clones, about 87% recorded once. This same sample was also part of a study on human thymus T cells. That publication notes: What related research reported was that thymic repertoires overlapped highly among unrelated individuals.

This sequence joins TRBV29-1 and TRBJ1-4, with D unclear. The source material was thymocytes. The TCR was taken from a boy in the first two years of life with a congenital heart defect. The CDR3 protein is CSVQMREKLFF. Written as DNA, the CDR3 is TGCAGCGTTCAGATGCGGGAAAAACTGTTTTTT.